This TCR beta chain originates from a study of blood T cell repertoires in COVID-19 (dated by TCRdb to the early 2020s). The study in broad terms: The collaborator samples originated in the United States, Italy and Spain and spanned the acute and convalescent phases of COVID-19. The prospective study material was composed of cDNA or gDNA derived from T cells, B-cell-depleted T cells, or PBMCs. Subjects who had been exposed to COVID-19, were actively infected with it, or had recovered from it provided the deeply sampled blood TCRbeta repertoires that made up the dataset. The repertoires were released in a freely available public database meant as a resource for research on the immune response to SARS-CoV-2. Samples were obtained from the ongoing ImmuneRACE study (first 160 participants) and from about 1,300 subjects provided by 6 global collaborators. Sample metadata almost always included a de-identified subject ID, COVID-19 status, age in years and sex. Where available, HLA class I and class II types were taken from metadata supplied by the sample provider and were not determined by assay-based typing. Overall study results and their limits: The amount of clinical and demographic metadata varied by source and participant and was provided uncurated.

The V and J ends are trimmed by 2 bases and 2 bases, leaving 12 bases between them. The CDR3 spans 15 residues, from the cysteine through the phenylalanine. Of all the DNA, just the CDR3 is kept, 45 bases in frame from base 1. The immunoSEQ Assay, a bias-controlled multiplex PCR, was used to amplify TCRbeta CDR3 regions from genomic DNA. Regarding the original processing steps: The number of nucleated cells in each sample was estimated by amplification of reference gene primers within the assay. Sequence reads were collapsed and filtered to measure the absolute abundance of every unique TCRbeta CDR3 rearrangement. For each sample, productive Simpson clonality was calculated by taking the square root of Simpson's diversity index across productive rearrangements. TCRdb stores this immuneACCESS table with in-frame sequences only. Part of the clones is absent; in the studies checked, under half of the shortfall reflects unresolved V genes, and no reason is known for the rest. That table supplies the V and J calls and clone size; D and trimming were determined from the DNA. A total of about 490,000 clones appear in this sample, 75% to 90% of them only once. Clones ranked in the top ten supply approximately 2.9% of the sample.

On this clone itself: What antigen it recognizes has not been identified. Per-nucleotide qualities are absent, and no much larger clonotype sits a single base away.

Collaborating institutions collected whole blood in K2EDTA tubes following their own protocols. For TCRbeta analysis, collaborators shipped samples in one of three forms: frozen whole blood, isolated PBMCs, or DNA extracted from either of those sample types. The origin of this receptor is a human donor in a cohort sampled during active COVID-19. The chain links TRBV23-1 with TRBJ1-1, with a weak D call of TRBD1 (5 bases match). TRBV23-1 falls under the ORF class, with uncertain function. Sequenced sample: peripheral blood. The CDR3: CASSQPGNGNTEAFF. The bases read TGCGCCAGCAGTCAACCAGGGAACGGTAACACTGAAGCTTTCTTT.